This paragraph covers one T cell receptor (beta chain) sequence. Its antigen is not identified. One end of the junction does not line up with germline, which may come from a read error. A second PCR of about 7 to 11 cycles used a sample-barcoded 5' primer and a J-beta primer mix. TCRdb fed the 5' RACE reads into MiXCR, producing one record per CDR3 protein. The data hold about 2 million distinct CDR3 sequences, with just under 50% observed a single time. This entry belongs to a study of blood T cells in healthy people across ages. General observations from the study: The recorded TCR beta diversity per million T cells decreased in a roughly linear manner with age.

CDR3 length: 14 amino acids. CDR1 is MGHRA, CDR2 YSYEKL, per germline. V gene TRBV4-1 combines with J gene TRBJ2-4; possible D gene TRBD2, 5 bases. The TCR originated in a woman aged 40-49 years in good health. Sequencing was performed on blood. The CDR3 reads CASSQLTGENIQYF. For the CDR3, the DNA is TGCGCCAGTAGCCAACTAACCGGGGAAAACATTCAGTACTTC.